The table lists the clone carrying this T cell receptor (beta chain) with a few counts. The antigen is undetermined. This sample is part of a study of identical twins. The V and J ends lost 9 bases and 5 bases respectively, with 5 bases between them. Germline assignment: CDR1 MNHNY and CDR2 SVGAGI (reference sequence). There are 10 residues in the CDR3. Overall study findings and caveats: Within cord blood, abundant beta clonotypes carried fewer insertions, but memory repertoires showed no such trend. Researchers reported weaker excess twin sharing in beta out-of-frame sequences. For monozygotic twins, models underestimated out-of-frame TCR alpha sharing.

TCRdb reprocessed the 5' RACE reads via MiXCR and lists one record per CDR3 protein. The sample yields about 210,000 distinct CDR3 sequences, over 8% seen once. Sequences were obtained from memory (CD45RO+) T cells sorted from blood. The receptor comes from a woman between 18 and 29 years old in good health. The chain links TRBV6-6 to TRBJ1-5, with D unclear. The CDR3 loop reads CASHDQPQHF. CDR3 nucleotide sequence: TGTGCCAGTCACGATCAGCCCCAGCATTTT.